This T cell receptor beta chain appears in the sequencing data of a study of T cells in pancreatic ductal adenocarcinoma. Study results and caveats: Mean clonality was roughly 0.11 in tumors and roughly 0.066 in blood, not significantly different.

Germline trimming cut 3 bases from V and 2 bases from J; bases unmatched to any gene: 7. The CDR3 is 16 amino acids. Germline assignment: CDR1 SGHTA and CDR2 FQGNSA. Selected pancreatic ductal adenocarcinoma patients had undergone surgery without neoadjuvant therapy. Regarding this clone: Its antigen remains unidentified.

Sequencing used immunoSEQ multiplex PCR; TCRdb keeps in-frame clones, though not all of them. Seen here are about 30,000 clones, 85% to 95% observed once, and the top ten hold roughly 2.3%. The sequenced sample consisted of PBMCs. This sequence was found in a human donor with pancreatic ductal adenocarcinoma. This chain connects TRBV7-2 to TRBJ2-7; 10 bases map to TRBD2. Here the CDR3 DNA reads TGTGCCAGCAGCTTGAGCAGCGGGAGGGTACCCTACGAGCAGTACTTC. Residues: CASSLSSGRVPYEQYF.